These 28 T cell receptor beta chains came from one sample sequenced in a study of cytomegalovirus exposure and HLA in healthy donors. The PCR had 60 Vbeta and 13 Jbeta primers. The repertoire was sequenced with immunoSEQ multiplex PCR; TCRdb's copy has only in-frame clones and lacks some. The sample yields about 160,000 clones, around 80% seen once. Source material: PBMCs. These receptor sequences come from a man aged 35-49 years in good health and CMV-seronegative.

This clone showed up just once. V is TRBV4-3 and J is TRBJ2-5; the D gene is possibly TRBD1 (6 bases). Germline values: CDR1 LGHNA, CDR2 YSLEER. Trimming cost V 0 bases and J 5 bases, with 10 bases left between them. The CDR3 runs to 14 residues. The CDR3 DNA reads TGCGCCAGCAGCCAAGATACAGGGCTGGAGACCCAGTACTTC. This translates into CASSQDTGLETQYF.

V gene TRBV19 combines with J gene TRBJ1-4; 7 bases are a match to TRBD1. V trimming: 5 bases; J trimming: 3 bases; junction bases outside the gene matches: 6. The CDR3 contains 15 residues. Germline CDR1 is LNHDA and CDR2 is SQIVND (reference sequence). CDR3 amino acids: CASSYTTGANEKLFF. The CDR3 DNA follows: TGTGCCAGTAGTTACACAACAGGGGCTAATGAAAAACTGTTTTTT.

A note on this clone: The identical CDR3 is also encoded by other nucleotide sequences in the sample. The J gene is TRBJ2-7, the V gene TRBV29-1; perhaps TRBD2 as D (5 bases). V lost 4 bases and J 0 bases, leaving 7 bases between the germline ends. This CDR3 is 12 amino acids long. Per the germline V gene, CDR1 is SQVTM and CDR2 is ANQGSEA. DNA for the CDR3: TGCAGCGTTGGAGGGAGCTCCTACGAGCAGTACTTC. It yields the protein CSVGGSSYEQYF.

The chain carries TRBV6-1 and TRBJ1-5; 8 bases match TRBD1. V shed 5 bases and J 6 bases; nucleotides not matched to a gene: 3. CDR3 length: 13 residues. Germline V gene lookup returns CDR1 MNHNS and CDR2 SASEGT. The CDR3 bases are TGTGCCAGCAGTCAGGGGGCCGGTCAGCCCCAGCATTTT. It yields the protein CASSQGAGQPQHF.

The V and J genes are TRBV5-6 and TRBJ1-2; no firm D call. V was clipped by 2 bases and J by 5 bases, with 16 bases between them. The V gene's germline CDR1 is SGHDT and CDR2 YYEEEE. This CDR3 comprises 15 residues. CDR3 sequence reads: CASSFYGRIGYGYTF. The CDR3 DNA follows: TGTGCCAGCAGCTTTTATGGCAGGATTGGGTATGGCTACACCTTC. Using reference TRBV5-6 and TRBJ1-2 for the parts outside the CDR3, the full variable domain is DAGVTQSPTHLIKTRGQQVTLRCSPKSGHDTVSWYQQALGQGPQFIFQYYEEEERQRGNFPDRFSGHQFPNYSSELNVNALLLGDSALYLCASSFYGRIGYGYTFGSGTRLTVV.

J is TRBJ1-6 and V is TRBV19, with TRBD1 matching over 7 bases. Germline V gene data show CDR1 as LNHDA and CDR2 as SQIVND (reference sequence). Trimming at V came to 10 bases and at J to 7 bases, leaving 7 bases not matched to a gene. CDR3 size: 13 residues. The CDR3 DNA follows: TGTGCCACCTCGCCGACAGGGAATTCACCCCTCCACTTT. It specifies CATSPTGNSPLHF.

This clone showed up just a few times. V and J are TRBV7-2 and TRBJ1-1; no reliable D call. Between the trimmed V and J ends, which lost 9 bases and 2 bases, there was a span of 7 bases. The CDR3 covers 11 residues. Germline assignment: CDR1 SGHTA and CDR2 FQGNSA. The CDR3 coding sequence is TGTGCCAGTTCAGTAAACACTGAAGCTTTCTTT. Encoded protein: CASSVNTEAFF.

This chain connects TRBV19 to TRBJ2-3, with a weak D call TRBD2 (5 bases). The CDR3 length is 15 residues. With 1 base removed from V and 5 bases from J, the gap between germline ends came to 13 bases. Germline loops: CDR1 LNHDA, CDR2 SQIVND (reference sequence). The chain's CDR3 is CASSIGRADRDTQYF. The CDR3 DNA follows: TGTGCCAGTAGTATAGGGCGGGCGGACCGAGATACGCAGTATTTT. The entire variable domain, with the rest obtained from reference TRBV19 and TRBJ2-3, is as follows: DGGITQSPKYLFRKEGQNVTLSCEQNLNHDAMYWYRQDPGQGLRLIYYSQIVNDFQKGDIAEGYSVSREKKESFPLTVTSAQKNPTAFYLCASSIGRADRDTQYFGPGTRLTVL.

The J gene is TRBJ2-5, the V gene TRBV29-1; maybe TRBD2 (6 bases). Trimming cost V 6 bases and J 5 bases, with 19 bases left between them. In germline, CDR1 is SQVTM, CDR2 ANQGSEA. The CDR3 totals 14 residues. In DNA, the CDR3 is TGCAGCGTGGCGCCGATTGGGGGGAGGGAGACCCAGTACTTC. Its protein is CSVAPIGGRETQYF.

The chain couples TRBV4-1 to TRBJ2-3, with D uncertain. Germline CDR1 and CDR2: MGHRA and YSYEKL. V was shortened by 4 bases and J by 6 bases, with 11 bases between the two germline ends. This CDR3 has 13 amino acids. The CDR3 sequence is CASSPYVADTQYF. Here the CDR3 DNA reads TGCGCCAGCAGCCCCTATGTTGCCGATACGCAGTATTTT.

The rearrangement uses TRBV4-3 and TRBJ2-3; 9 bases match TRBD1. V lost 4 bases and J lost 0; bases outside the gene matches: 2. The CDR3 totals 15 residues. Germline CDR1 reads LGHNA; CDR2 reads YSLEER. The CDR3 bases are TGCGCCAGCAGCCGGACAGGGGCCAGCACAGATACGCAGTATTTT. It codes for CASSRTGASTDTQYF.

The CDR3 bases are TGCAGCGTGGACCTTACTAGCGGGAGGGCCGAGGAGACCCAGTACTTC. This codes for CSVDLTSGRAEETQYF. V usage is TRBV29-1 and J usage is TRBJ2-5; TRBD2 aligns across 13 bases. Unmatched junction bases numbered 12, after V lost 6 bases and J lost 5 bases. The CDR3 loop spans 16 amino acids. Germline CDR1 is SQVTM and CDR2 is ANQGSEA.

This chain uses TRBV6-1 with TRBJ1-5; maybe TRBD1 (5 bases). The CDR3 is 15 residues long. Trimming took off 5 bases at V and 7 bases at J, with 18 bases between the two ends. Germline values: CDR1 MNHNS, CDR2 SASEGT. CDR3 sequence (DNA): TGTGCCAGCAGTCCCGGACATAGCCTCGGACAGCCCCAGCATTTT. Encoded protein: CASSPGHSLGQPQHF.

This chain uses TRBV18 with TRBJ2-7; 8 positions agree with TRBD1. The CDR3 is 15 residues long. After removal of 3 bases from V and 5 bases from J, the junction contained 9 bases not matched to a gene. Germline CDR1 is KGHSH and CDR2 is LQKENI. CDR3 amino acids: CASSPVGQGRDEQYF. The CDR3 nucleotides are TGTGCCAGCTCACCCGTTGGACAGGGAAGAGACGAGCAGTACTTC.

The chain recombines TRBV7-9 with TRBJ2-4; TRBD1 might be the D (6 bases). V lost 5 bases, J lost 9 bases, and 8 bases lay in between. The CDR3 consists of 11 residues. CDR1 is SEHNR and CDR2 is FQNEAQ in the germline V gene (reference sequence). CDR3 DNA: TGTGCCAGCAGCCCACAGGGCATTCAGTACTTC. This gives the protein CASSPQGIQYF.

The chain employs TRBV2 and TRBJ1-1; possible D gene TRBD1, 6 bases. CDR1 SNHLY and CDR2 FYNNEI come from the germline V gene. The CDR3 length is 13 residues. Trimming left V 5 bases short and J 1 base short, with 8 bases between. This chain's CDR3 is CASSNRENTEAFF. The CDR3 DNA sequence: TGTGCCAGCAGTAACAGGGAGAACACTGAAGCTTTCTTT.

The V gene is TRBV18, the J gene TRBJ1-5; D is unresolved. V was clipped by 3 bases and J by 7 bases, with 13 bases between them. CDR1 and CDR2 (germline): KGHSH, LQKENI. The CDR3 has 14 amino acids. CDR3 coding DNA: TGTGCCAGCTCACCGGTCACAGACCCGCAGCCCCAGCATTTT. It yields the protein CASSPVTDPQPQHF. The full variable domain, in which reference TRBV18 and TRBJ1-5 provide the parts outside the CDR3, is NAGVMQNPRHLVRRRGQEARLRCSPMKGHSHVYWYRQLPEEGLKFMVYLQKENIIDESGMPKERFSAEFPKEGPSILRIQQVVRGDSAAYFCASSPVTDPQPQHFGDGTRLSIL.

The rearrangement joins TRBV28 to TRBJ1-2; TRBD1 aligns across 10 bases. Germline CDR1 is MDHEN and CDR2 is SYDVKM. The CDR3 extends over 13 amino acids. With V trimmed by 6 bases and J by 7 bases, 5 bases remained unmatched. CDR3 region: CASSLRQGAGYTF. In nucleotides, the CDR3 is TGTGCCAGCAGCTTAAGACAGGGGGCTGGCTACACCTTC.

The genes are TRBV7-9 and TRBJ2-7; maybe TRBD1 (6 bases). The CDR3 has 15 residues. CDR1 and CDR2 (germline): SEHNR, FQNEAQ (reference sequence). V dropped 5 bases and J dropped 7 bases, with 21 bases sitting between them. The CDR3 region has the DNA TGTGCCAGCAGCGAAAGACAGGTCAGGGACGGGGAGCAGTACTTC. Translation gives CASSERQVRDGEQYF.

The chain carries TRBV28 and TRBJ2-5, with 7 bases that match TRBD2. From germline, CDR1 is MDHEN and CDR2 SYDVKM. Trimming cost V 1 base and J 5 bases; bases outside gene matches: 19. The CDR3 has 19 residues. The CDR3 coding sequence is TGTGCCAGCAGTTTATTCGTCGCCGTGGGGGGAGGGCCCGGCGAGACCCAGTACTTC. Its translation is CASSLFVAVGGGPGETQYF.

This clone was seen just once. V and J are TRBV5-4 and TRBJ2-3, with 9 bases that match TRBD1. Germline CDR1 reads SGHNT; CDR2 reads YYREEE (reference sequence). V lost 4 bases, J lost 13 bases, and 7 bases stayed unmatched. The CDR3 extends over 12 amino acids. CDR3 DNA: TGTGCCAGCAGCGGGAACAGGGGGCGCGAGTATTTT. Protein product: CASSGNRGREYF.

In nucleotides, the CDR3 is TGTGCCAGCAGCAACCGGGGAACAGATACGCAGTATTTT. Protein sequence: CASSNRGTDTQYF. The chain uses TRBV6-5 and TRBJ2-3, with D possibly TRBD2 on 5 matching bases. The germline gives CDR1 MNHEY, CDR2 SVGAGI. The CDR3 totals 13 residues. V gave up 6 bases and J gave up 3 bases, with 10 bases separating them.

The gene calls are TRBV7-6 and TRBJ2-2; D may be TRBD2 (5 bases). Trimming removed 6 bases at V and 6 bases at J, with 14 bases between. Germline V gene data show CDR1 as SGHVS and CDR2 as FNYEAQ. This CDR3 is 14 amino acids long. For the CDR3, the DNA is TGTGCCAGCAGTTCTACTCCTAGCCCCGGGGAGCTGTTTTTT. Amino acids: CASSSTPSPGELFF.

The chain combines TRBV5-1 with TRBJ2-5, with 8 bases identical to TRBD1. The J call may not be correct, given that the DNA end is closer to TRBJ2-7. Germline assignment: CDR1 SGHRS and CDR2 YFSETQ. CDR3 length equals 14 residues. Written as DNA, the CDR3 is TGCGCCAGCAGCCCCCGACAGGGGTCCTACGAGCAGTACTTC. Protein sequence: CASSPRQGSYEQYF.

This clone was seen a few times. This sequence joins TRBV30 and TRBJ1-2; the D is unclear. The V gene lost 1 base and the J gene lost 6 bases, with 12 bases spanning the gap. Germline CDR1 GTSNPN, CDR2 SVGIG (reference sequence). The CDR3 has 13 amino acids. CDR3 in amino acids: CAWSGLAEDGYTF. CDR3 DNA sequence: TGTGCCTGGAGTGGCTTAGCCGAGGATGGCTACACCTTC. The whole variable domain, filled in from reference TRBV30 and TRBJ1-2, reads SQTIHQWPATLVQPVGSPLSLECTVEGTSNPNLYWYRQAAGRGLQLLFYSVGIGQISSEVPQNLSASRPQDRQFILSSKKLLLSDSGFYLCAWSGLAEDGYTFGSGTRLTVV.

The J gene is TRBJ2-1, the V gene TRBV30; D may be TRBD1 (6 bases). Germline values: CDR1 GTSNPN, CDR2 SVGIG (reference sequence). Trimming took off 2 bases at V and 7 bases at J, with 9 bases between the two ends. The CDR3 is 12 amino acids. This CDR3 is CAWSNRVNEQFF. The CDR3 nucleotides are TGTGCCTGGAGTAACAGGGTTAATGAGCAGTTCTTC.

By its share, this clone is medium-sized. This chain connects TRBV2 to TRBJ2-7, with D perhaps matching TRBD1 (6 bases). Germline V gene lookup returns CDR1 SNHLY and CDR2 FYNNEI. CDR3 length equals 14 residues. V was pared by 7 bases and J by 2 bases, with 15 bases between. CDR3 nucleotides: TGTGCCAGCATTCCCGAAGGGGGACCCTACGAGCAGTACTTC. This gives the protein CASIPEGGPYEQYF.

The V call is TRBV6-6, the J call TRBJ2-1; 7 bases are a match to TRBD2. Germline CDR1 MNHNY, CDR2 SVGAGI (reference sequence). Unmatched junction bases numbered 8, after V lost 6 bases and J lost 6 bases. The CDR3 has 14 amino acids. The CDR3 protein is CASRPQASGNEQFF. Written as DNA, the CDR3 is TGTGCCAGCAGACCCCAAGCTAGCGGCAATGAGCAGTTCTTC.